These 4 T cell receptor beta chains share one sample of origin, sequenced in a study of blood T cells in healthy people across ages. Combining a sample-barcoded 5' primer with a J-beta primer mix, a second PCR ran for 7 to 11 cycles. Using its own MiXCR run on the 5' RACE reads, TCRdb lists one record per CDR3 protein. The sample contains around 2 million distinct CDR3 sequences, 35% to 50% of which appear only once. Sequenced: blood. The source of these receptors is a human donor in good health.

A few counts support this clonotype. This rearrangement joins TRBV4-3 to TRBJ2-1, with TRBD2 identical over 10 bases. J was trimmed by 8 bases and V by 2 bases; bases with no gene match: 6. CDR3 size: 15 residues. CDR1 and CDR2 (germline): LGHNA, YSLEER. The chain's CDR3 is CASSQSALAGDEQFF. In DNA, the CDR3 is TGCGCCAGCAGCCAATCGGCGCTAGCGGGAGATGAGCAGTTCTTC.

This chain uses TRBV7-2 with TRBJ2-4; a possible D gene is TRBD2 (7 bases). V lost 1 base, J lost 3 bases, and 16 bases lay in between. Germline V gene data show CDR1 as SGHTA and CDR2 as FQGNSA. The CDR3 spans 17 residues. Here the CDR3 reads CASSLVGRGAGKNIQYF. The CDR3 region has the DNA TGTGCCAGCAGCTTAGTAGGTCGGGGGGCCGGCAAAAACATTCAGTACTTC.

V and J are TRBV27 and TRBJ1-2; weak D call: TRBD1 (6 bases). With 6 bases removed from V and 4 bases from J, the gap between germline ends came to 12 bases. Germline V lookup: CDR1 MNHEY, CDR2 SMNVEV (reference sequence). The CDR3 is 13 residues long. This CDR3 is CASRFGRGYGYTF. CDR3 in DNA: TGTGCCAGCAGGTTTGGCAGGGGCTATGGCTACACCTTC.

The CDR3 spells CASSPRGGDAQYF. CDR3 sequence (DNA): TGTGCCAGCAGCCCCAGAGGGGGGGACGCGCAGTACTTC. The chain joins TRBV3-1 to TRBJ2-5, with D tentatively TRBD2 (7 bases). This CDR3 is built from 13 residues. Germline lookup yields CDR1 LGHDT and CDR2 YNNKEL (reference sequence). V lost 4 bases and J lost 11, with 17 bases in between.